The 20 T cell receptor beta chains below come from one sample, sequenced in a study of blood T cell repertoires in COVID-19. Method: immunoSEQ multiplex PCR; TCRdb's copy keeps in-frame clones and lacks some. The sample consists of some 140,000 clones, approximately 83% of them appearing once. The sequenced sample was peripheral blood. The source is a woman aged 55-70 years with COVID-19, enrolled during active disease.

The genes are TRBV6-5 and TRBJ1-1, with D maybe TRBD1 (5 bases). The CDR3 contains 15 residues. V was trimmed by 5 bases and J by 2 bases, leaving 15 bases between them. Germline V gene lookup returns CDR1 MNHEY and CDR2 SVGAGI. DNA of the CDR3: TGTGCCAGCAGTCCTACTACTACAGGTAACACTGAAGCTTTCTTT. Translating it yields CASSPTTTGNTEAFF.

In this sample, this clone turned up once. The chain uses TRBV9 and TRBJ1-1; tentatively, D is TRBD1 (6 bases). V lost 3 bases, J lost 1 base, and 13 bases lay in between. This CDR3 spans 15 amino acids. Germline V gives CDR1 SGDLS, CDR2 YYNGEE. The CDR3 DNA reads as TGTGCCAGCAGCGGTGGAGAAGGGGGGAACACTGAAGCTTTCTTT. This encodes CASSGGEGGNTEAFF.

The V call is TRBV28, the J call TRBJ1-5; D remains ambiguous. This CDR3 is built from 16 residues. Trimming took 6 bases from V and 5 from J, leaving 20 bases between them. From germline, CDR1 is MDHEN and CDR2 SYDVKM. The CDR3 sequence: CASREPRVLADQPQHF. In nucleotides, the CDR3 is TGTGCCAGCAGGGAACCTCGGGTCCTCGCGGATCAGCCCCAGCATTTT.

This chain uses TRBV6-5 with TRBJ2-7; 12 bases align to TRBD1. CDR1 is MNHEY, CDR2 SVGAGI, per germline. J lost 4 bases, V lost 5 bases, and 6 bases had no gene match. The length of the CDR3 is 15 residues. This chain's CDR3 is CASSLPGQGAYEQYF. The DNA for the CDR3 is TGTGCCAGCAGTCTGCCGGGACAGGGGGCTTACGAGCAGTACTTC.

The rearrangement uses TRBV20-1 and TRBJ1-4; D not certain. The CDR3 length is 13 residues. Germline loops: CDR1 DFQATT, CDR2 SNEGSKA (reference sequence). The germline V and J ends were trimmed by 3 bases and 5 bases, with 10 bases remaining between them. For the CDR3, the DNA is TGCAGTGCTAGTGGCACACTAAATGAAAAACTGTTTTTT. Translating gives CSASGTLNEKLFF.

The chain employs TRBV3-1 (or the pseudogene TRBV3-2) and TRBJ1-1; tentative D call: TRBD1 (5 bases). Germline V gene sequence: CDR1 LGHDT, CDR2 YNNKEL (reference sequence). The CDR3 length is 16 residues. The ends were cut back, 3 bases at V and 6 bases at J, with 20 bases in the middle. The CDR3 DNA reads TGTGCCAGCAGCCATCGAAGAGGAGGGACGATGGCTGAAGCTTTCTTT. It translates to CASSHRRGGTMAEAFF.

The chain is built from TRBV5-4 and TRBJ2-6, with D perhaps matching TRBD1 (6 bases). Germline V gene sequence: CDR1 SGHNT, CDR2 YYREEE (reference sequence). This CDR3 is 17 amino acids long. The V end lost 3 bases, the J end lost 0 bases, and 13 bases lay between the germline ends. The CDR3 nucleotides read TGTGCCAGCAGCTCCAGGGGCTTAAGCTCTGGGGCCAACGTCCTGACTTTC. This gives the protein CASSSRGLSSGANVLTF.

The chain joins TRBV21-1 to TRBJ1-6; the D call in the table, TRBD1, was not verified against the DNA. TRBV21-1 is assigned pseudogene status. This CDR3 contains 15 residues. CDR3 in DNA: TGTGCCAGCAGCAAGGTTCAGGAAACTGCCACACCCCTCCACTTT. It encodes CASSKVQETATPLHF.

The chain links TRBV6-5 to TRBJ2-1; TRBD2 matches 11 bases. V was clipped by 6 bases and J by 4 bases; unmatched bases: 5. Germline V gene sequence: CDR1 MNHEY, CDR2 SVGAGI. The CDR3 sequence is 15 residues long. In DNA form, the CDR3 reads TGTGCCAGCAGACCCGGACTAGCGGGTTACAATGAGCAGTTCTTC. Amino acid sequence: CASRPGLAGYNEQFF.

The chain carries TRBV12-5 and TRBJ2-7; tentative D call: TRBD2 (5 bases). The germline V gene has CDR1 LGHNT and CDR2 FRNRAP. The CDR3 contains 15 residues. V lost 10 bases, J lost 2 bases, and 21 bases lay in between. In DNA, the CDR3 is TGTGCTACCTCGAATGAGGGCACAAGGGCCTACGAGCAGTACTTC. It is translated as CATSNEGTRAYEQYF. The whole variable domain, remainder taken from reference TRBV12-5 and TRBJ2-7, is DARVTQTPRHKVTEMGQEVTMRCQPILGHNTVFWYRQTMMQGLELLAYFRNRAPLDDSGMPKDRFSAEMPDATLATLKIQPSEPRDSAVYFCATSNEGTRAYEQYFGPGTRLTVT.

V is TRBV3-1 (or the pseudogene TRBV3-2) and J is TRBJ2-5, with D perhaps matching TRBD2 (5 bases). CDR1 LGHDT and CDR2 YNNKEL come from the germline V gene (reference sequence). The CDR3 runs 14 residues. Trimming removed 5 bases from V and 3 bases from J, with 13 bases in between. For the CDR3, the DNA is TGTGCCAGCAGCACCCGGAGAGGGAAAGAGACCCAGTACTTC. It yields the protein CASSTRRGKETQYF.

The rearrangement uses TRBV6-1 and TRBJ1-4; no clear D. V lost 3 bases and J lost 4, with 12 bases in between. Germline V gives CDR1 MNHNS, CDR2 SASEGT. This CDR3 contains 15 residues. CDR3 DNA sequence: TGTGCCAGCAGTGAGGCCCCCGGCGGTAATGAAAAACTGTTTTTT. It specifies CASSEAPGGNEKLFF.

This clone was detected only a few times. Here the CDR3 DNA reads TGTGCCAGCAGCCTACAGGGAAACGAGCAGTACGTC. It is translated as CASSLQGNEQYV. This chain links TRBV5-4 with TRBJ2-7; tentatively, D is TRBD1 (6 bases). Trimming cost V 4 bases and J 5 bases, with 10 bases left between them. There are 12 residues in the CDR3. The germline gives CDR1 SGHNT, CDR2 YYREEE (reference sequence).

The chain uses TRBV5-4 and TRBJ1-5; 9 bases map to TRBD1. The germline V gene encodes CDR1 SGHNT and CDR2 YYREEE (reference sequence). Germline trimming cut 0 bases from V and 4 bases from J; bases unmatched to any gene: 2. This CDR3 comprises 15 residues. The CDR3 nucleotides are TGTGCCAGCAGCTTGGATGGGACAGGGAATCAGCCCCAGCATTTT. It yields the protein CASSLDGTGNQPQHF.

This chain uses TRBV6-5 with TRBJ1-2; 7 nucleotides line up with TRBD1. Germline V gene sequence: CDR1 MNHEY, CDR2 SVGAGI. The CDR3 has 13 amino acids. V was pared by 7 bases and J by 4 bases, with 6 bases of the junction left unmatched. The CDR3 here is CASMKGAGYGYTF. As DNA, the CDR3 is TGTGCCAGCATGAAGGGGGCGGGCTATGGCTACACCTTC.

This clone was recorded only once. CDR3 in amino acids: CASSYGQGYMNTEAFF. As DNA, the CDR3 is TGCGCCAGCAGCTACGGACAGGGGTACATGAACACTGAAGCTTTCTTT. The chain employs TRBV5-1 and TRBJ1-1, with TRBD1 matching 9 bases. The V and J ends lost 3 bases and 0 bases, in that order; junction bases with no gene match: 6. CDR3 length: 16 residues. CDR1 and CDR2 (germline): SGHRS, YFSETQ.

This sequence joins TRBV9 and TRBJ2-1, with 11 bases matching TRBD2. CDR1 and CDR2 from the germline V gene are SGDLS and YYNGEE. Unmatched junction bases numbered 5, after V lost 0 bases and J lost 9 bases. The CDR3 spans 15 residues. CDR3 bases: TGTGCCAGCAGCGTAGGACTAGCGGGAATGGGTGAGCAGTTCTTC. Its protein is CASSVGLAGMGEQFF.

V and J are TRBV6-1 and TRBJ1-6; TRBD1 might be the D (5 bases). V was trimmed by 1 base and J by 6 bases, leaving 19 bases between them. CDR3 length: 18 residues. CDR1 is MNHNS and CDR2 is SASEGT in the germline V gene. DNA of the CDR3: TGTGCCAGCAGTGAAGTGGCGGGAAGCGGGGGTATTAATTCACCCCTCCACTTT. Its translation: CASSEVAGSGGINSPLHF.

The chain recombines TRBV27 with TRBJ1-5; D is unresolved. Deletions cut 4 bases from V and 4 bases from J, with 17 bases between. The CDR3 runs to 16 residues. CDR1 and CDR2 (germline): MNHEY, SMNVEV (reference sequence). The CDR3 DNA is TGTGCCAGCAGTTCGCCCACGGACGGAGGGAATCAGCCCCAGCATTTT. It yields the protein CASSSPTDGGNQPQHF.

V is TRBV6-5 and J is TRBJ1-6; TRBD1 aligns across 9 bases. Looked up from germline, CDR1 is MNHEY and CDR2 is SVGAGI. The CDR3 sequence is 15 residues long. Trimming cost V 2 bases and J 9 bases; bases outside gene matches: 5. The DNA of the CDR3 is TGTGCCAGCAGTTACCGGGACAGGGTGGCTTCACCCCTCCACTTT. It encodes CASSYRDRVASPLHF.